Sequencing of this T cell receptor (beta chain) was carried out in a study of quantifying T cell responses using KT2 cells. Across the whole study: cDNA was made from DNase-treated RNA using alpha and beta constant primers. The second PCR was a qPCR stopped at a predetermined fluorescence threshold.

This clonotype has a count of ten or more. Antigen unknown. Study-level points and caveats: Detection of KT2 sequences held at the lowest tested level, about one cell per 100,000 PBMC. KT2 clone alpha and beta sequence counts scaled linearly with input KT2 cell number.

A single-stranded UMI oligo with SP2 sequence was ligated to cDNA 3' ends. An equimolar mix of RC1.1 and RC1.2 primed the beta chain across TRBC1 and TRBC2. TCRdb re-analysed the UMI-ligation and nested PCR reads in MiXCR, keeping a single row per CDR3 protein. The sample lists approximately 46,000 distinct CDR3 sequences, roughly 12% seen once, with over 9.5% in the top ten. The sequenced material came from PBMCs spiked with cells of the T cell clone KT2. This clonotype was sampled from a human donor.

The CDR3 reads CASSYPGTNQETQYF. In DNA, the CDR3 is TGTGCCAGCAGTTATCCCGGGACAAACCAAGAGACCCAGTACTTC. The chain employs TRBV6-2 or TRBV6-3 and TRBJ2-5, with a tentative D call TRBD1 (6 bases). Looked up from germline, CDR1 is MNHEY and CDR2 is SVGEGT. Trimming removed 3 bases at V and 0 bases at J, with 11 bases between. The CDR3 totals 15 residues.